This T cell receptor beta chain came from a study of shared clonotypes between healthy human individuals. Study-wide points: Clonotypes not shared had lower generation probabilities than those common to all four donors.

Trimming stripped 0 bases from V and 1 base from J, with 10 bases between. CDR1 LGHNA and CDR2 YSLEER come from the germline V gene. The CDR3 totals 15 residues. The table came from immunoSEQ multiplex PCR; TCRdb's copy has only in-frame clones and leaves some out. In the table there are approximately 2,200,000 clones, 85% to 95% of which are singletons. About this clone itself: Its antigen is as yet unknown.

It was CD45RO-negative cells, positively selected for CCR7, that made up naive CD8 cells, with terminally differentiated effector memory CD45RA+ cells excluded. Sequenced input: naive CD8+ T cells from PBMCs. This sequence was found in a man aged 18 to 30 in good health. Some clones in this sample may be carry-over from other donors' samples. This rearrangement joins TRBV4-3 to TRBJ2-7; the D gene could be TRBD1 or TRBD2 (6 bases each). CDR3 sequence reads: CASSQDTGRSYEQYF. In nucleotides, the CDR3 is TGCGCCAGCAGCCAAGATACAGGGAGGTCCTACGAGCAGTACTTC.